The 13 T cell receptor beta chains in this list originate from one sample, sequenced in a study of blood T cell repertoires in COVID-19. Libraries were prepared by immunoSEQ multiplex PCR; TCRdb keeps only in-frame clonotypes and omits some of them. The data show fewer than 400,000 clones, roughly nine tenths seen once. The sample comprised PBMCs or T cells enriched from blood (not recorded which). The receptors here all came from a woman aged 25 to 39 who had recovered from COVID-19.

The V and J genes are TRBV28 and TRBJ1-5; 10 positions match TRBD1. The germline gives CDR1 MDHEN, CDR2 SYDVKM. This CDR3 region has 16 residues. With 10 bases clipped from V and 2 bases from J, the junction kept 11 bases outside the gene matches. The CDR3: CAIQGGQGIRNQPQHF. The CDR3 nucleotides are TGTGCCATCCAGGGGGGACAGGGGATTCGCAATCAGCCCCAGCATTTT.

V is TRBV29-1 and J is TRBJ2-1; D may be TRBD1 (6 bases). The germline CDR1 and CDR2 sequences are SQVTM and ANQGSEA. The CDR3 runs 14 residues. The V end was cut by 6 bases, the J end by 4 bases, with 16 bases between. CDR3 amino acids: CSVRIARGYNEQFF. The CDR3 bases are TGCAGCGTCCGAATCGCGAGGGGGTACAATGAGCAGTTCTTC.

The chain couples TRBV10-3 to TRBJ1-5; D is unresolved. The CDR3 has 15 amino acids. Trimming took 0 bases from V and 5 from J, leaving 11 bases between them. Per germline, CDR1 ENHRY and CDR2 SYGVKD. CDR3 coding DNA: TGTGCCATCAGTGAGTCGGTCGGCCGGGATCAGCCCCAGCATTTT. Its translation: CAISESVGRDQPQHF.

On this clone: In the same sample, other DNA sequences code for this CDR3. The chain employs TRBV13 and TRBJ1-6; perhaps TRBD1 as D (5 bases). This CDR3 is 13 amino acids long. Trimming stripped 3 bases from V and 8 bases from J, with 8 bases between. Germline V lookup: CDR1 PRHDT, CDR2 FYEKMQ (reference sequence). The CDR3 loop reads CASSLGGDSPLHF. CDR3 coding DNA: TGTGCCAGCAGCTTGGGGGGTGATTCACCCCTCCACTTT.

The chain links TRBV3-1 (or the pseudogene TRBV3-2) to TRBJ2-5, with D tentatively TRBD2 (5 bases). Germline V gene data show CDR1 as LGHDT and CDR2 as YNNKEL (reference sequence). The CDR3 sequence is 16 residues long. The germline V and J ends were trimmed by 0 bases and 5 bases, with 16 bases remaining between them. The CDR3 reads CASSQDLSASLETQYF. CDR3 DNA: TGTGCCAGCAGCCAAGATCTGTCGGCTAGCTTGGAGACCCAGTACTTC.

In DNA form, the CDR3 reads TGTGCCAGCAGTCGACAGTACAATCAGCCCCAGCATTTT. Amino acid sequence: CASSRQYNQPQHF. The chain joins TRBV28 to TRBJ1-5; D might be TRBD1 (5 bases). Trimming pared 5 bases from V and 3 bases from J, leaving 8 bases between. CDR3 length equals 13 residues. Germline V lookup: CDR1 MDHEN, CDR2 SYDVKM.

The rearrangement joins TRBV10-3 to TRBJ2-3; no firm D call. Trimming removed 4 bases from V and 0 bases from J, with 8 bases in between. Germline lookup yields CDR1 ENHRY and CDR2 SYGVKD. This CDR3 has 14 residues. CDR3 residues: CAISVELSTDTQYF. The CDR3 DNA reads as TGTGCCATCAGTGTGGAGCTAAGCACAGATACGCAGTATTTT.

This chain uses TRBV11-2 with TRBJ2-7; 7 positions agree with TRBD2. This CDR3 is 17 amino acids long. J was trimmed by 7 bases and V by 1 base; bases with no gene match: 16. CDR1 is SGHAT, CDR2 FQNNGV, per germline. The CDR3: CASSLAGGSGPRGEQYF. The DNA of the CDR3 is TGTGCCAGCAGCTTAGCGGGAGGAAGCGGGCCCCGAGGGGAGCAGTACTTC.

The V and J genes are TRBV2 and TRBJ2-7; the D gene is possibly TRBD2 (5 bases). Germline V gene sequence: CDR1 SNHLY, CDR2 FYNNEI. Trimming removed 4 bases at V and 2 bases at J, with 9 bases between. CDR3 length: 13 residues. The CDR3 nucleotides read TGTGCCAGCAGTGCTACTAGACCCTACGAGCAGTACTTC. It specifies CASSATRPYEQYF.

This chain joins TRBV19 and TRBJ2-5; D gene ambiguous. Trimming shortened V by 3 bases and J by 0 bases, and 5 bases separated the two germline ends. Germline CDR1 reads LNHDA; CDR2 reads SQIVND (reference sequence). This CDR3 has 13 amino acids. The CDR3 DNA follows: TGTGCCAGTAGTATCCGGGACCAAGAGACCCAGTACTTC. Its protein is CASSIRDQETQYF.

The chain is built from TRBV4-2 and TRBJ1-5; D is uncertain. Germline assignment: CDR1 LGHNA and CDR2 YNFKEQ. The CDR3 runs to 16 residues. V was clipped by 4 bases and J by 3 bases, with 16 bases between them. CDR3 DNA: TGTGCCAGCAGCCTCGGTGGAACGGGTCACAATCAGCCCCAGCATTTT. Translation: CASSLGGTGHNQPQHF.

The chain employs TRBV7-8 and TRBJ1-1; 8 bases agree with TRBD1. The CDR3 loop spans 14 amino acids. V shed 4 bases and J 3 bases; nucleotides not matched to a gene: 4. The V gene's germline CDR1 is SGHVS and CDR2 FQNEAQ. CDR3 amino acids: CASSSRGQYTEAFF. Written as DNA, the CDR3 is TGTGCCAGCAGCTCCAGGGGGCAGTACACTGAAGCTTTCTTT.

This sequence joins TRBV24-1 and TRBJ2-7; 8 bases map to TRBD1. Trimming removed 4 bases from V and 2 bases from J; junction bases left unmatched: 6. The germline V gene encodes CDR1 KGHDR and CDR2 SFDVKD. This CDR3 region has 15 residues. CDR3 region: CATSEAGTGTYEQYF. CDR3 in DNA: TGTGCCACCAGTGAGGCCGGGACAGGCACCTACGAGCAGTACTTC.